This T cell receptor (beta chain) was identified in a study of blood T cells in healthy people across ages. Study outcomes and limitations: Naive T cell percentage and TCR beta diversity correlated strongly. The long-lived group displayed more naive CD4+ cells, plus higher diversity, than the aged donors did.

The people who gave samples were healthy Caucasians from Russia, aged roughly 6 to 100. The use of a sample-barcoded 5' primer and a J-beta primer mix characterized a second PCR of roughly 7 to 11 cycles. Sequencing of every sample gave 2.5 million or more CDR3-containing paired-end reads. MiXCR, run by TCRdb on the 5' RACE reads, gives a single entry per CDR3 protein. The sample holds roughly 1.9 million distinct CDR3 sequences, about 39% seen once. Remarks on this clonotype: As yet, its antigen is unknown.

V was clipped by 1 base and J by 2 bases; unmatched bases: 2. This CDR3 is 16 amino acids long. The germline V gene encodes CDR1 MDHEN and CDR2 SYDVKM. The V and J genes are TRBV28 and TRBJ2-2, with 9 bases lining up with TRBD2. Sequenced: blood. This sequence was found in a human donor in good health. The CDR3 is CASSLSAGGNTGELFF. DNA for the CDR3: TGTGCCAGCAGTTTATCAGCGGGGGGTAACACCGGGGAGCTGTTTTTT.